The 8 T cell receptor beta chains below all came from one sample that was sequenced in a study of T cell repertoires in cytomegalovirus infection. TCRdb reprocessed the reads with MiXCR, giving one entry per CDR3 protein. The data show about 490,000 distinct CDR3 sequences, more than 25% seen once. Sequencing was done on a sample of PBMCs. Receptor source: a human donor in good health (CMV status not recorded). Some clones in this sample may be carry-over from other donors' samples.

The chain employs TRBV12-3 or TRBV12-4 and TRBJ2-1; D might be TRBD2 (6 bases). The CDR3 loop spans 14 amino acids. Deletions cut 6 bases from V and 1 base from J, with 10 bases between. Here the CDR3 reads CASREGGSYNEQFF. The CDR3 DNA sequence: TGTGCCAGCAGGGAAGGAGGGTCCTACAATGAGCAGTTCTTC.

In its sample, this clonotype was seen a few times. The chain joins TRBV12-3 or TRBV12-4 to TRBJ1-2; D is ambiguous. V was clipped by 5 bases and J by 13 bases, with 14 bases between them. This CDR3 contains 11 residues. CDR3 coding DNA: TGTGCCAGCAGTCTAGTTCAGCCTTTCACCTTC. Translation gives CASSLVQPFTF.

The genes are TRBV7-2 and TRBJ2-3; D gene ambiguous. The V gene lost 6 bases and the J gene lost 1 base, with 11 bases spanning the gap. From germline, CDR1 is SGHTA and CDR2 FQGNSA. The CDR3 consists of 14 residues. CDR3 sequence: CASSLEFGTDTQYF. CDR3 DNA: TGTGCCAGCAGTCTAGAATTCGGCACAGATACGCAGTATTTT.

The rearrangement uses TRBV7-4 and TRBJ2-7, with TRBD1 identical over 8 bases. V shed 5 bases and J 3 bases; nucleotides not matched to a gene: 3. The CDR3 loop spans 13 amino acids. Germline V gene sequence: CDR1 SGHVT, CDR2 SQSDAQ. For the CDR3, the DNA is TGTGCCAGCAGCCGGACAGGGAACTACGAGCAGTACGTC. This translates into CASSRTGNYEQYV.

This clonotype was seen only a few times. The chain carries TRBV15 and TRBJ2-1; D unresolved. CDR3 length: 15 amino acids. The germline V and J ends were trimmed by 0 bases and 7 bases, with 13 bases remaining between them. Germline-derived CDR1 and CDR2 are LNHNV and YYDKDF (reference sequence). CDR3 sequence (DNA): TGTGCCACCAGCAGAGATTGGCGCCTAGTTAATGAGCAGTTCTTC. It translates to CATSRDWRLVNEQFF.

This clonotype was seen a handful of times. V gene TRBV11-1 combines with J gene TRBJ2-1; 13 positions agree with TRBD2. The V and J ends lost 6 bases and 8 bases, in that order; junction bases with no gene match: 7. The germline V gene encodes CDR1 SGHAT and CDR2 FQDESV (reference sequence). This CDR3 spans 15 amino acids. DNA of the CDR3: TGTGCCAGCAGACGGACTAGCGGGAGAATTGATGAGCAGTTCTTC. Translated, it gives CASRRTSGRIDEQFF.

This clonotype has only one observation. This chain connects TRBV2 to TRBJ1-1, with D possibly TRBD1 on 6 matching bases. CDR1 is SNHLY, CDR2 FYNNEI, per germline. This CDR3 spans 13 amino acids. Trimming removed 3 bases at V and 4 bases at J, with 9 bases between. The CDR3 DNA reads TGTGCCAGCAGTGAGGGGGCACGCACTGAAGCTTTCTTT. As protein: CASSEGARTEAFF.

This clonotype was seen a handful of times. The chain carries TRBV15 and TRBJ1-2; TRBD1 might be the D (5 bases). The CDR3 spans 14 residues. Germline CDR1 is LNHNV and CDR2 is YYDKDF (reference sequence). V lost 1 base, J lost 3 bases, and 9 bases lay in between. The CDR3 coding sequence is TGTGCCACCAGCAGAGCCCAAGGGGACTATGGCTACACCTTC. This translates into CATSRAQGDYGYTF. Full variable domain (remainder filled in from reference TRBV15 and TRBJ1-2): DAMVIQNPRYQVTQFGKPVTLSCSQTLNHNVMYWYQQKSSQAPKLLFHYYDKDFNNEADTPDNFQSRRPNTSFCFLDIRSPGLGDTAMYLCATSRAQGDYGYTFGSGTRLTVV.